This is a list of T cell receptor beta chains from one sample in a study of cytomegalovirus exposure and HLA in healthy donors. Using immunoSEQ multiplex PCR, the repertoire was profiled, and TCRdb retains in-frame clones only, with some absent. The sample holds 96,000 or so clones. Sequencing input: PBMCs. These receptors were obtained from a girl between 10 and 17 years old in good health and CMV-seropositive. Both conserved end residues are trimmed from each CDR3.

cdr3_aa	v_call	j_call
ASSRGRGNEKLF	TRBV6-5	TRBJ1-4
ASSSHTDTQY	TRBV7-9	TRBJ2-3
ASSPRDRDASGELF	TRBV4-3	TRBJ2-2
ASSLGWTGSTDTQY	TRBV5-1	TRBJ2-3
ASSLRDSYGYT	TRBV5-8	TRBJ1-2
ASIGGETAGYT	TRBV6-5	TRBJ1-2
ARNNPRDTANEKLF	TRBV2	TRBJ1-4
ASSPQTMTGETQY	TRBV7-9	TRBJ2-5
ATSVSEYGTPSSGTDTQY	TRBV15	TRBJ2-3
ASSLRLYSNQPQH	TRBV28	TRBJ1-5
ASRPRGKVKLF	TRBV6-5	TRBJ1-4
ASSLTGSSEKLF	TRBV5-6	TRBJ1-4
ASSLVPVFYTGELF	TRBV11-3	TRBJ2-2
ASSRTVNQPQH	TRBV2	TRBJ1-5
ASSHQMNTEAF	TRBV16	TRBJ1-1
ASSQAGRNNSPLH	TRBV4-3	TRBJ1-6